The 9 T cell receptor beta chains given below trace back to one sample, sequenced in a study of blood T cell repertoires in COVID-19. Using immunoSEQ multiplex PCR, the repertoire was profiled, and TCRdb retains in-frame clones only, with some absent. The sample has around 700,000 clones, 75% to 90% seen once; the top ten hold 0.2% to 0.3%. Sequenced: peripheral blood. The receptor source for this set is a young woman with acute or convalescent COVID-19.

V usage is TRBV12-3 or TRBV12-4 and J usage is TRBJ2-7, with D unresolved. The CDR3 length is 12 residues. Trimming pared 6 bases from V and 3 bases from J, leaving 9 bases between. The CDR3 nucleotides are TGTGCCAGCAGACGTGGAGACTACGAGCAGTACTTC. The encoded protein is CASRRGDYEQYF.

The chain joins TRBV7-2 to TRBJ1-2; 8 nucleotides align to TRBD1. Germline V gives CDR1 SGHTA, CDR2 FQGNSA. The CDR3 consists of 14 residues. The V gene end was trimmed by 6 bases and the J gene end by 4 bases; junction bases not matched to a gene: 7. As DNA, the CDR3 is TGTGCCAGCAGTACTAACAGGGGGAGCTATGGCTACACCTTC. Its protein product is CASSTNRGSYGYTF.

The chain is built from TRBV24-1 and TRBJ2-6; D remains ambiguous. The CDR3 is made up of 16 amino acids. Trimming stripped 1 base from V and 0 bases from J, with 6 bases between. Germline values: CDR1 KGHDR, CDR2 SFDVKD. CDR3 residues: CATSDLEASGANVLTF. The CDR3 DNA is TGTGCCACCAGTGATTTAGAAGCCTCTGGGGCCAACGTCCTGACTTTC.

The J gene is TRBJ2-7, the V gene TRBV27, with 13 bases that match TRBD2. Losses at the gene ends were 6 bases for V and 4 bases for J; bases not matched to a gene: 0. Germline V gene data show CDR1 as MNHEY and CDR2 as SMNVEV (reference sequence). The CDR3 totals 13 residues. The CDR3 sequence: CASRGLAGYEQYF. The CDR3 nucleotides read TGTGCCAGCAGGGGACTAGCGGGGTACGAGCAGTACTTC.

The chain is built from TRBV2 and TRBJ2-4, with D possibly TRBD1 on 5 matching bases. The CDR3 is 13 residues long. Germline V gene data show CDR1 as SNHLY and CDR2 as FYNNEI. V lost 8 bases to trimming and J lost 0 bases, with 8 bases between them. The CDR3 is CASSRVAKNIQYF. The CDR3 nucleotides are TGTGCCAGCTCCAGGGTAGCCAAAAACATTCAGTACTTC.

V and J are TRBV29-1 and TRBJ1-1, with 10 positions matching TRBD1. V shed 7 bases, J shed 7 bases, and the junction held 6 bases outside the gene matches. The CDR3 loop spans 12 amino acids. Germline V gene sequence: CDR1 SQVTM, CDR2 ANQGSEA. Written as DNA, the CDR3 is TGCAGCGGTAGGGACAGGGGATATGAAGCTTTCTTT. This encodes CSGRDRGYEAFF.

The chain couples TRBV10-3 to TRBJ2-5; weak D call: TRBD1 (6 bases). Germline V gene data show CDR1 as ENHRY and CDR2 as SYGVKD. Trimming left V 9 bases short and J 2 bases short, with 7 bases between. The CDR3 has 11 residues. This CDR3 is CAIGQQETQYF. The CDR3 nucleotides are TGTGCCATTGGACAGCAAGAGACCCAGTACTTC.

The rearrangement joins TRBV7-9 to TRBJ1-5; TRBD1 matches 11 bases. Germline values: CDR1 SEHNR, CDR2 FQNEAQ (reference sequence). This CDR3 contains 19 residues. The junction had 12 bases not matched to a gene; V was cut back by 4 bases and J by 1 base. The CDR3, as DNA: TGTGCCAGCAGCTCCGCCGGGACAGGGGGAGTAGGGAGCAATCAGCCCCAGCATTTT. This codes for CASSSAGTGGVGSNQPQHF.

This clone was detected only once. V usage is TRBV19 and J usage is TRBJ1-5; D possibly corresponds to TRBD1 (5 bases). The ends were cut back, 4 bases at V and 2 bases at J, with 12 bases in the middle. CDR1 is LNHDA and CDR2 is SQIVND in the germline V gene (reference sequence). CDR3 length: 15 residues. The CDR3 nucleotides read TGTGCCAGTAGTACCACCGGAGGGGGCAATCAGCCCCAGCATTTT. Its protein is CASSTTGGGNQPQHF. Full variable domain (missing parts from reference TRBV19 and TRBJ1-5): DGGITQSPKYLFRKEGQNVTLSCEQNLNHDAMYWYRQDPGQGLRLIYYSQIVNDFQKGDIAEGYSVSREKKESFPLTVTSAQKNPTAFYLCASSTTGGGNQPQHFGDGTRLSIL.